Below, 29 T cell receptor beta chains from the same sample are listed, as sequenced in a study of human T cells and chemical hapten exposure. Unfractionated whole blood yielded the extracted total RNA. Using its own MiXCR run on the 5' RACE reads, TCRdb lists one record per CDR3 protein. The table lists about 81,000 distinct CDR3 sequences, 7.7% of them singletons. Source of these receptors: a male donor in good health.

Details on this clonotype: A much larger clone differs by one base, so this may be a read error. This likely comes from a read error, as the CDR3 has no conserved phenylalanine or tryptophan at its end. The gene calls are TRBV5-1 and TRBJ2-3; 9 bases are shared with TRBD1. The CDR3 is 15 amino acids. Germline V gene lookup returns CDR1 SGHRS and CDR2 YFSETQ. The V segment lost 2 bases and the J segment 4 bases; nucleotides outside the gene matches: 5. Here the CDR3 DNA reads TGCGCCAGCAGCTTAGGACAGGGGTCCGCAGATACGCAGTATTTA. It translates to CASSLGQGSADTQYL.

This clonotype was seen a few times. The chain uses TRBV29-1 and TRBJ1-1; TRBD1 might be the D (5 bases). The germline CDR1 and CDR2 sequences are SQVTM and ANQGSEA. CDR3 length equals 15 residues. V was trimmed by 6 bases and J by 0 bases, leaving 17 bases between them. CDR3 DNA: TGCAGCGTAGCCGCCGACAGTACGATGAACACTGAAGCTTTCTTT. This sequence encodes CSVAADSTMNTEAFF.

The table lists this clonotype with many counts. The chain employs TRBV2 and TRBJ1-5, with 12 nucleotides matching TRBD1. With V trimmed by 7 bases and J by 7 bases, 5 bases remained unmatched. Germline loops: CDR1 SNHLY, CDR2 FYNNEI. This CDR3 has 14 residues. The DNA for the CDR3 is TGTGCCAGCACAGGGACAGGGGGCGGACAGCCCCAGCATTTT. As protein: CASTGTGGGQPQHF.

This clonotype has at least ten counts. V usage is TRBV6-5 and J usage is TRBJ1-3, with no clear D. V was cut by 0 bases and J by 0 bases, with 12 bases left in between. The CDR3 has 17 amino acids. Germline V lookup: CDR1 MNHEY, CDR2 SVGAGI. CDR3 region: CASSYSGRIGSGNTIYF. The CDR3 DNA reads TGTGCCAGCAGTTACTCTGGGAGAATCGGCTCTGGAAACACCATATATTTT.

This clonotype occurred many times. The chain uses TRBV7-2 and TRBJ1-4; possibly TRBD1 for D (5 bases). Germline V gives CDR1 SGHTA, CDR2 FQGNSA. V was cut by 4 bases and J by 4 bases, with 10 bases left in between. The CDR3 contains 14 residues. DNA of the CDR3: TGTGCCAGCAGCTCCGGGACGGGTAATGAAAAACTGTTTTTT. Protein: CASSSGTGNEKLFF.

The gene calls are TRBV10-3 and TRBJ2-7; weak D call: TRBD2 (5 bases). Germline assignment: CDR1 ENHRY and CDR2 SYGVKD. The CDR3 is 12 residues long. Trimming cost V 1 base and J 6 bases, with 7 bases left between them. The CDR3, as DNA: TGTGCCATCAGTGAGTTGGGGAGCGAGCAGTACTTC. Translated: CAISELGSEQYF.

This clonotype turned up a few times. The CDR3: CASSRLAGTGELFF. The CDR3, as DNA: TGTGCCAGCAGCCGACTAGCGGGGACCGGGGAGCTGTTTTTT. V usage is TRBV25-1 and J usage is TRBJ2-2; 11 bases are shared with TRBD2. Trimming removed 6 bases from V and 5 bases from J; junction bases left unmatched: 2. The CDR3 contains 14 residues. In germline, CDR1 is MGHDK, CDR2 SYGVNS. The variable domain in full, completed from reference TRBV25-1 and TRBJ2-2, reads EADIYQTPRYLVIGTGKKITLECSQTMGHDKMYWYQQDPGMELHLIHYSYGVNSTEKGDLSSESTVSRIRTEHFPLTLESARPSHTSQYLCASSRLAGTGELFFGEGSRLTVL.

This clonotype was seen many times. This sequence joins TRBV11-2 and TRBJ1-1; tentative D call: TRBD1 (5 bases). The CDR3 covers 15 residues. V was pared by 0 bases and J by 4 bases, with 12 bases between. The germline gives CDR1 SGHAT, CDR2 FQNNGV. CDR3 sequence (DNA): TGTGCCAGCAGCTTAGAGGCTGACAGTAGCACTGAAGCTTTCTTT. It is translated as CASSLEADSSTEAFF.

This clonotype was counted ten times or more. Germline is not matched at one junction end, which may reflect a read error. The V and J genes are TRBV7-9 and TRBJ2-7; D is perhaps TRBD2 (5 bases). This CDR3 is built from 12 residues. The germline CDR1 and CDR2 sequences are SEHNR and FQNEAQ (reference sequence). The CDR3 loop is CASGGLSDEQYF. The CDR3 DNA reads TGTGCCAGCGGCGGGCTCTCCGACGAGCAGTACTTC.

On this clonotype itself: A read error may be the cause here, since a much bigger clone is one base away. The V gene is TRBV4-3, the J gene TRBJ2-2; 8 nucleotides align to TRBD1. CDR3 length: 17 amino acids. Looked up from germline, CDR1 is LGHNA and CDR2 is YSLEER. CDR3 region: CASSQGRTDRDTGEPFF. CDR3 nucleotide sequence: TGCGCCAGCAGCCAAGGTAGAACGGACAGGGACACCGGGGAGCCGTTTTTT.

V usage is TRBV6-5 and J usage is TRBJ1-5; D call uncertain. From germline, CDR1 is MNHEY and CDR2 SVGAGI. V gave up 5 bases and J gave up 6 bases, with 14 bases separating them. The CDR3 runs 14 residues. CDR3 protein: CASSERASVQPQHF. CDR3 coding DNA: TGTGCCAGCAGTGAGAGGGCCTCGGTTCAGCCCCAGCATTTT.

This rearrangement joins TRBV29-1 to TRBJ2-1; 9 bases map to TRBD2. J gave up 7 bases and V 6 bases, and 10 bases lay outside the gene matches. Germline V CDR1 and CDR2: SQVTM, ANQGSEA. The CDR3 length is 14 residues. CDR3 protein: CSVSLGTSNNEQFF. CDR3 nucleotides: TGCAGCGTCTCATTGGGGACTAGCAATAATGAGCAGTTCTTC.

The sample holds many counts of this clonotype. This chain uses TRBV7-6 with TRBJ2-7; tentative D call: TRBD1 (6 bases). V dropped 3 bases and J dropped 3 bases, with 27 bases sitting between them. The CDR3 runs to 19 residues. CDR1 is SGHVS and CDR2 is FNYEAQ in the germline V gene. CDR3 coding DNA: TGTGCCAGCAGCTTCCGAAAAGGACAGAGCTCCCTAAGTTTCTACGAGCAGTACTTC. This codes for CASSFRKGQSSLSFYEQYF.

There are many counts of this clonotype. V usage is TRBV20-1 and J usage is TRBJ2-1; no clear D gene. The V end was cut by 2 bases, the J end by 5 bases, with 10 bases between. The CDR3 covers 13 residues. Germline CDR1 and CDR2: DFQATT and SNEGSKA (reference sequence). CDR3 in amino acids: CSARSRLHNEQFF. DNA of the CDR3: TGCAGTGCTAGATCAAGGCTCCACAATGAGCAGTTCTTC.

The rearrangement joins TRBV10-3 to TRBJ1-1; D is uncertain. V lost 2 bases and J 5 bases, leaving 12 bases between the germline ends. This CDR3 has 14 residues. Germline assignment: CDR1 ENHRY and CDR2 SYGVKD. DNA of the CDR3: TGTGCCATCAGTGAGGCAGGTGTAAAGACTGAAGCTTTCTTT. Encoded protein: CAISEAGVKTEAFF.

The chain recombines TRBV2 with TRBJ1-5; D ambiguous. The CDR3 has 13 amino acids. The V and J ends lost 4 bases and 3 bases respectively, with 7 bases between them. CDR1 SNHLY and CDR2 FYNNEI come from the germline V gene. In nucleotides, the CDR3 is TGTGCCAGCAGTGGAGGGTACAATCAGCCCCAGCATTTT. This gives the protein CASSGGYNQPQHF.

As regards this clonotype: This may be a read error, as it is one base from a much larger clone. The chain is built from TRBV12-3 or TRBV12-4 and TRBJ2-1; no definite D call. This CDR3 contains 14 residues. The CDR3 DNA reads as TGTGCCAGCAGCGAATCCCTTCAAGACAATGGGCAGTTCTTC. Translating gives CASSESLQDNGQFF.

This clonotype was counted many times. This rearrangement joins TRBV9 to TRBJ2-5, with D maybe TRBD1 (6 bases). CDR3 length equals 15 residues. Germline CDR1 SGDLS, CDR2 YYNGEE. The V end lost 0 bases, the J end lost 3 bases, and 12 bases lay between the germline ends. CDR3 coding DNA: TGTGCCAGCAGCGTAGCTCCGACAGGAGAAGAGACCCAGTACTTC. Its translation is CASSVAPTGEETQYF.

A few counts support this clonotype. This chain connects TRBV6-1 to TRBJ1-2, with D unresolved. The CDR3 sequence is 14 residues long. Germline V CDR1 and CDR2: MNHNS, SASEGT. V gave up 0 bases and J gave up 3 bases, with 8 bases separating them. CDR3 sequence: CASSEARRYYGYTF. The CDR3, as DNA: TGTGCCAGCAGTGAAGCGCGGCGGTACTATGGCTACACCTTC.

A few counts support this clonotype. V gene TRBV14 combines with J gene TRBJ2-2; D is perhaps TRBD2 (6 bases). Germline values: CDR1 SGHDN, CDR2 FVKESK. The CDR3 extends over 15 amino acids. The V gene lost 0 bases and the J gene lost 3 bases, with 8 bases spanning the gap. The CDR3 nucleotides read TGTGCCAGCAGCCAAGAATGGGACTACACCGGGGAGCTGTTTTTT. Protein product: CASSQEWDYTGELFF.

This clonotype appeared many times. The chain links TRBV7-9 to TRBJ2-3; tentative D call: TRBD2 (5 bases). The V end was cut by 3 bases, the J end by 5 bases, with 9 bases between. CDR3 length: 13 amino acids. CDR1 is SEHNR and CDR2 is FQNEAQ in the germline V gene (reference sequence). DNA for the CDR3: TGTGCCAGCAGCTTGCAAAGCGGAGATACGCAGTATTTT. Translating gives CASSLQSGDTQYF.

This clonotype was found many times. The chain is built from TRBV12-3 or TRBV12-4 and TRBJ2-7, with D possibly TRBD1 on 5 matching bases. CDR3 size: 13 residues. With 3 bases removed from V and 2 bases from J, the gap between germline ends came to 8 bases. CDR3 DNA sequence: TGTGCCAGCAGTTTGCGGACAACCTACGAGCAGTACTTC. Amino acid sequence: CASSLRTTYEQYF.

V and J are TRBV5-4 and TRBJ2-6, with no clear D. The germline gives CDR1 SGHNT, CDR2 YYREEE (reference sequence). The CDR3 is made up of 13 amino acids. V shed 0 bases and J shed 3 bases, with 1 base lying between them. CDR3 nucleotide sequence: TGTGCCAGCAGCTTGGATGGGGCCAACGTCCTGACTTTC. Translating gives CASSLDGANVLTF. The complete variable domain, with remaining parts taken from reference TRBV5-4 and TRBJ2-6, reads ETGVTQSPTHLIKTRGQQVTLRCSSQSGHNTVSWYQQALGQGPQFIFQYYREEENGRGNFPPRFSGLQFPNYSSELNVNALELDDSALYLCASSLDGANVLTFGAGSRLTVL.

V gene TRBV4-2 combines with J gene TRBJ2-7; 9 nucleotides agree with TRBD1. The CDR3 has 15 amino acids. Trimming removed 1 base from V and 6 bases from J; junction bases left unmatched: 7. CDR1 and CDR2 (germline): LGHNA, YNFKEQ. CDR3 sequence: CASSQVGTGLGEQYF. DNA for the CDR3: TGTGCCAGCAGCCAAGTAGGGACAGGGCTTGGCGAGCAGTACTTC.

This clonotype has a count of ten or more. The chain couples TRBV14 to TRBJ1-2, with D hard to call. The CDR3 sequence is 13 residues long. CDR1 is SGHDN, CDR2 FVKESK, per germline. V was cut by 1 base and J by 4 bases, with 7 bases left in between. This CDR3 reads CASSQGLIYGYTF. The CDR3 nucleotides are TGTGCCAGCAGCCAAGGGCTGATCTATGGCTACACCTTC.

The chain couples TRBV19 to TRBJ2-1, with 12 bases matching TRBD2. The CDR3 is 16 residues long. In germline, CDR1 is LNHDA, CDR2 SQIVND (reference sequence). Losses at the gene ends were 4 bases for V and 0 bases for J; bases not matched to a gene: 1. The CDR3 DNA reads TGTGCCAGTAGTAGGACTAGCGGGGCCTCCTACAATGAGCAGTTCTTC. Translation: CASSRTSGASYNEQFF.

In its sample, this clonotype was seen many times. The chain links TRBV4-3 to TRBJ2-5; no definite D call. The CDR3 runs to 15 residues. V lost 2 bases and J 7 bases, leaving 17 bases between the germline ends. Germline V gene data show CDR1 as LGHNA and CDR2 as YSLEER. Here the CDR3 reads CASSQFWQPGWTQYF. In DNA, the CDR3 is TGCGCCAGCAGCCAATTTTGGCAGCCTGGGTGGACCCAGTACTTC.

There are many counts of this clonotype. J is TRBJ2-6 and V is TRBV10-3, with D perhaps matching TRBD1 (5 bases). Germline V gene sequence: CDR1 ENHRY, CDR2 SYGVKD. The germline V and J ends were trimmed by 11 bases and 2 bases, with 16 bases remaining between them. There are 15 residues in the CDR3. The CDR3 protein is CASKGRGTGANVLTF. As DNA, the CDR3 is TGTGCCTCCAAGGGTAGGGGTACTGGGGCCAACGTCCTGACTTTC.

This clonotype occurred many times. CDR3 residues: CASRGGGERGAFF. The CDR3 bases are TGTGCCAGCAGGGGGGGAGGGGAACGAGGAGCTTTCTTT. V is TRBV3-1 and J is TRBJ1-1, with D maybe TRBD1 (5 bases). The CDR3 has 13 amino acids. Germline V gene sequence: CDR1 LGHDT, CDR2 YNNKEL (reference sequence). Trimming removed 6 bases from V and 10 bases from J, with 18 bases in between.